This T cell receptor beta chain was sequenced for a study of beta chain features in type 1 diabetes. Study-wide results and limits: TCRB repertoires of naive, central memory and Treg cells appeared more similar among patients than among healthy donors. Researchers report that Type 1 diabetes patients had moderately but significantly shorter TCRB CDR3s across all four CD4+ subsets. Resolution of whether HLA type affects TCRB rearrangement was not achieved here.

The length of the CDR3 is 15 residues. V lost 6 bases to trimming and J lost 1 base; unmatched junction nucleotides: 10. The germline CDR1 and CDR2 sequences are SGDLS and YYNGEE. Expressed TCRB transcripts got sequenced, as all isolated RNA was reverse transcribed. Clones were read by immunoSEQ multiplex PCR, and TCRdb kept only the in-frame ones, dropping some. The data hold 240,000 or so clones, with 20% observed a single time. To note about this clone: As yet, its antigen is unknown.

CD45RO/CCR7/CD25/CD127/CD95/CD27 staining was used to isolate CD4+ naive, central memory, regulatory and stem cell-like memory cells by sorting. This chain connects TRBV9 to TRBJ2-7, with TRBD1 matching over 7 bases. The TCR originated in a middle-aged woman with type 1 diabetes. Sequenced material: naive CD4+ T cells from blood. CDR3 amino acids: CASMFDRALSYEQYF. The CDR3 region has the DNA TGTGCCAGCATGTTTGACAGGGCGCTTTCCTACGAGCAGTACTTC. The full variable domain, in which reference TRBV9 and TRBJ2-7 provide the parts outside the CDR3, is DSGVTQTPKHLITATGQRVTLRCSPRSGDLSVYWYQQSLDQGLQFLIQYYNGEERAKGNILERFSAQQFPDLHSELNLSSLELGDSALYFCASMFDRALSYEQYFGPGTRLTVT.